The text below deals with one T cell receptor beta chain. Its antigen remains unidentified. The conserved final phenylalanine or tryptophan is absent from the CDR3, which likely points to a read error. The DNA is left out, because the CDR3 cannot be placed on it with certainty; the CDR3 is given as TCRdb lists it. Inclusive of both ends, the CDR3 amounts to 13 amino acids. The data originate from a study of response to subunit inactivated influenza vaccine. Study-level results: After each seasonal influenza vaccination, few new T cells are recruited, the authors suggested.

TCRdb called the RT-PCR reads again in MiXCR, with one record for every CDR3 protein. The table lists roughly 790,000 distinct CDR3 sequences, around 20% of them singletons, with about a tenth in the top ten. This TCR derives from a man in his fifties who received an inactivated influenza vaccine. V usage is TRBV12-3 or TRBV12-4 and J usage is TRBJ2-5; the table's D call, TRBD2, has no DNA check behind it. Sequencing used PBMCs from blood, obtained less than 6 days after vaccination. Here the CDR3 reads CASSQYSPGREYS.